Sequencing of this TCR beta chain was carried out in a study of tumor-infiltrating lymphocytes in primary liver carcinoma. On the study more broadly: Cases comprised patients with primary liver carcinoma who received surgical resection. There were roughly 3.5 to 7.13 million productive TCRbeta reads per sample, a yield similar across tissue types.

For blood RNA, unsorted whole blood served as the source, and germline DNA was extracted too. Preoperatively, 3.5 to 4 milliliters of peripheral blood were collected. Trimming took 6 bases from V and 6 from J; bases not matched to a gene: 7. The CDR3 contains 16 residues. TCR beta cDNA was made from 400 to 600 ng total RNA with a constant-region primer. The TCR beta library was amplified through three nested multiplex PCR rounds in a modified ARM-PCR procedure. Primers for the first two PCR rounds were TRBV1-TRBV30 forward primers and a C-beta reverse primer (around 10 cycles per round). TCRdb re-analysed the multiplex PCR reads in MiXCR, keeping a single row per CDR3 protein. The data show approximately 210,000 distinct CDR3 sequences, approximately 65% seen once.

The specimen sequenced was peripheral blood. The clonotype was recovered from a woman aged 60 to 75 with primary liver carcinoma and hepatitis B virus infection. The rearrangement joins TRBV12-3 or TRBV12-4 to TRBJ2-2, with 13 nucleotides matching TRBD2. The chain's CDR3 is CASRRGLAGVAGELFF. Written as DNA, the CDR3 is TGTGCCAGCAGACGCGGACTAGCGGGAGTGGCCGGGGAGCTGTTTTTT.